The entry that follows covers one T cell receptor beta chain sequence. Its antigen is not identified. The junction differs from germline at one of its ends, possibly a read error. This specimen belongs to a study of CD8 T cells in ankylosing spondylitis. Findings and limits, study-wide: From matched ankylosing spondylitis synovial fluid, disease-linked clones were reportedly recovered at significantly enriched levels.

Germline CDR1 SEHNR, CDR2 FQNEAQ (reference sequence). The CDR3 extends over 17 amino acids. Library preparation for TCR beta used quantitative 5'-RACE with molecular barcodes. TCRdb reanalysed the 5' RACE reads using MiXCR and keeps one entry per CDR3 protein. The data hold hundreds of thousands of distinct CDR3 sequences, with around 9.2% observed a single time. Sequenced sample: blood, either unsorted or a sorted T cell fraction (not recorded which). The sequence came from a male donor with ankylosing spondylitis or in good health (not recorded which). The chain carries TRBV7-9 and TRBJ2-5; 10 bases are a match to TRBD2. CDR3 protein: CASSDPGTSVYHETQYF. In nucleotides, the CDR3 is TGTGCCAGCAGCGACCCAGGGACTAGCGTCTACCATGAGACCCAGTACTTC.